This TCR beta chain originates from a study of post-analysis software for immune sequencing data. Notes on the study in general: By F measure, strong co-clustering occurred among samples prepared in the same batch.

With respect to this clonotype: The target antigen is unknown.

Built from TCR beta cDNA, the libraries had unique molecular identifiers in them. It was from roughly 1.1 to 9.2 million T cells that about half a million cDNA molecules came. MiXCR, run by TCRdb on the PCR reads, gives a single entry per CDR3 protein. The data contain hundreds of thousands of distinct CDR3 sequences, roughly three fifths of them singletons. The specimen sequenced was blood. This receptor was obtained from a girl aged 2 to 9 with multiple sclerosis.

Here the CDR3 reads CSAREGLIMNTEAFF. The DNA of the CDR3 is TGCAGTGCTAGAGAGGGACTGATAATGAACACTGAAGCTTTCTTT. The chain joins TRBV20-1 to TRBJ1-1, with D possibly matching TRBD1 (5 bases). The V gene lost 0 bases and the J gene lost 0 bases, with 11 bases spanning the gap. The CDR3 loop spans 15 amino acids. CDR1 is DFQATT, CDR2 SNEGSKA, per germline (reference sequence).